These 23 T cell receptor beta chains came from one sample sequenced in a study of T-cell reconstitution after alpha-beta-depleted transplantation in children. As it was prepared, the TCRbeta library received unique molecular identifiers. Each CDR3 protein gets one entry after TCRdb re-called the PCR reads with MiXCR. Of 450,000 to 700,000 distinct CDR3 sequences in the sample, 25% to 30% are singletons; the top ten hold less than 40%. Material: PBMCs, obtained before TCRalphabeta/CD19-depleted stem cell transplant. The receptors were sampled from a boy in the first two years of life with Wiskott-Aldrich syndrome, due to receive a stem cell transplant.

This clonotype was seen only a few times. V and J are TRBV5-1 and TRBJ2-7; 7 bases fit TRBD1. CDR1 and CDR2 (germline): SGHRS, YFSETQ. CDR3 length: 16 amino acids. V shed 4 bases and J 3 bases; nucleotides not matched to a gene: 13. The DNA for the CDR3 is TGCGCCAGCAGCAGGAACCCGGGACAGAGTTTCTACGAGCAGTACTTC. Translation: CASSRNPGQSFYEQYF.

The rearrangement joins TRBV30 to TRBJ2-1, with 8 positions matching TRBD1. The germline gives CDR1 GTSNPN, CDR2 SVGIG (reference sequence). The CDR3 is 21 residues long. The J segment lost 0 bases and the V segment lost 3 bases, leaving 22 bases of the junction unmatched. The CDR3 bases are TGTGCCTGGAGGCCTCGGACAGGGTCGGAGGCGGGTCGGAGCTCCTACAATGAGCAGTTCTTC. Its translation is CAWRPRTGSEAGRSSYNEQFF.

The J gene is TRBJ2-1, the V gene TRBV18, with D perhaps matching TRBD1 (5 bases). Trimming took off 3 bases at V and 6 bases at J, with 15 bases between the two ends. The CDR3 spans 15 residues. From germline, CDR1 is KGHSH and CDR2 LQKENI. CDR3 DNA: TGTGCCAGCTCACCGAAGGCCAGGGCCTGCAATGAGCAGTTCTTC. Residues: CASSPKARACNEQFF.

The J gene is TRBJ2-1, the V gene TRBV27; 14 bases are shared with TRBD2. Germline V gene data show CDR1 as MNHEY and CDR2 as SMNVEV (reference sequence). CDR3 length: 15 residues. The trim removed 4 bases at V and 11 bases at J, leaving 7 bases unmatched. CDR3 nucleotide sequence: TGTGCCAGCAGTTGGGGGACTAGCGGGGGTCAAAAGCAGTTCTTC. Its protein product is CASSWGTSGGQKQFF.

This clonotype has just a few counts. CDR3 amino acids: CASSKIFQRFHPYNEQFF. CDR3 DNA sequence: TGTGCCAGCAGCAAAATATTCCAGAGATTTCACCCCTACAATGAGCAGTTCTTC. The chain carries TRBV21-1 and TRBJ2-1. TRBV21-1 is a pseudogene locus. The length of the CDR3 is 18 residues.

The V call is TRBV10-2, the J call TRBJ1-5; no definite D call. The germline gives CDR1 WSHSY, CDR2 SAAADI. V lost 1 base to trimming and J lost 3 bases, with 10 bases between them. CDR3 length: 15 residues. The CDR3 protein is CASSEFGFPNQPQHF. CDR3 coding DNA: TGCGCCAGCAGTGAGTTCGGGTTCCCCAATCAGCCCCAGCATTTT.

This CDR3 reads CATSRRVKNEKLFF. The CDR3 coding sequence is TGTGCCACCAGCAGGAGGGTGAAGAATGAAAAACTGTTTTTT. The chain uses TRBV15 and TRBJ1-4, with D hard to call. The CDR3 runs to 14 residues. V gave up 3 bases and J gave up 5 bases, with 10 bases separating them. Germline V gives CDR1 LNHNV, CDR2 YYDKDF (reference sequence).

J is TRBJ2-1 and V is TRBV20-1; 11 bases fit TRBD2. After removal of 4 bases from V and 8 bases from J, the junction contained 4 bases not matched to a gene. The CDR3 extends over 13 amino acids. CDR1 and CDR2 from the germline V gene are DFQATT and SNEGSKA (reference sequence). The CDR3 DNA reads TGCAGTGCTACACTTAGCGGGAGGGATGAGCAGTTCTTC. Translating it yields CSATLSGRDEQFF.

This clonotype was picked up a small number of times. The CDR3 region is CASSLGDALGYTF. CDR3 coding DNA: TGCGCCAGCAGCTTGGGAGACGCTCTGGGCTACACCTTC. This chain uses TRBV5-1 with TRBJ1-2, with D unclear. This CDR3 has 13 residues. Germline assignment: CDR1 SGHRS and CDR2 YFSETQ. V lost 0 bases and J 8 bases, leaving 11 bases between the germline ends.

This clonotype was counted only a few times. V and J are TRBV20-1 and TRBJ1-5; D is possibly TRBD1 (6 bases). The ends were cut back, 5 bases at V and 3 bases at J, with 11 bases in the middle. The CDR3 spans 13 residues. The germline CDR1 and CDR2 sequences are DFQATT and SNEGSKA (reference sequence). DNA of the CDR3: TGCAGTGCTGTGGACAGAGCCAATCAGCCCCAGCATTTT. Translated: CSAVDRANQPQHF.

The chain joins TRBV6-5 to TRBJ2-7; D possibly corresponds to TRBD2 (6 bases). The V gene's germline CDR1 is MNHEY and CDR2 SVGAGI. The germline V and J ends were trimmed by 2 bases and 6 bases, with 14 bases remaining between them. CDR3 length equals 14 residues. The CDR3 bases are TGTGCCAGCAGTTACGATCTGACTAGATTCGAGCAGTACTTC. Translating it yields CASSYDLTRFEQYF.

This clonotype has just a few counts. This chain uses TRBV20-1 with TRBJ2-2; 7 bases fit TRBD2. The J segment lost 2 bases and the V segment lost 0 bases, leaving 6 bases of the junction unmatched. From germline, CDR1 is DFQATT and CDR2 SNEGSKA (reference sequence). CDR3 size: 16 residues. The CDR3 DNA sequence: TGCAGTGCTAGAGATGCGGTAGCGGGTAACACCGGGGAGCTGTTTTTT. This gives the protein CSARDAVAGNTGELFF.

The chain is built from TRBV7-2 and TRBJ2-7, with 11 positions matching TRBD2. After removal of 1 base from V and 3 bases from J, the junction contained 5 bases not matched to a gene. Looked up from germline, CDR1 is SGHTA and CDR2 is FQGNSA. The CDR3 extends over 16 amino acids. For the CDR3, the DNA is TGTGCCAGCAGCTTAGTGGGTAGCGGGAGGGTCTACGAGCAGTACTTC. This translates into CASSLVGSGRVYEQYF.

The J gene is TRBJ1-2, the V gene TRBV6-5, with D unclear. CDR3 size: 14 residues. CDR1 MNHEY and CDR2 SVGAGI come from the germline V gene. The V and J ends lost 2 bases and 2 bases respectively, with 9 bases between them. The CDR3 loop is CASSYARTNYGYTF. The CDR3 nucleotides read TGTGCCAGCAGTTACGCCCGGACGAACTATGGCTACACCTTC.

The table lists this clonotype with a few counts. V gene TRBV4-2 combines with J gene TRBJ1-5; no reliable D call. Trimming shortened V by 1 base and J by 1 base, and 11 bases separated the two germline ends. The CDR3 is made up of 16 amino acids. Germline CDR1 and CDR2: LGHNA and YNFKEQ. CDR3 sequence (DNA): TGTGCCAGCAGCCAAGTGGTGGCCGGCAGCAATCAGCCCCAGCATTTT. Its translation is CASSQVVAGSNQPQHF.

The chain combines TRBV3-1 with TRBJ1-2; 10 nucleotides line up with TRBD1. This CDR3 region has 16 residues. With V trimmed by 0 bases and J by 7 bases, 8 bases remained unmatched. The germline CDR1 and CDR2 sequences are LGHDT and YNNKEL (reference sequence). As DNA, the CDR3 is TGTGCCAGCAGCCAAGATTGGCGACAGGGGGCCGGTGGCTACACCTTC. This codes for CASSQDWRQGAGGYTF.

The chain employs TRBV4-2 and TRBJ2-3, with a weak D call TRBD2 (6 bases). Germline-derived CDR1 and CDR2 are LGHNA and YNFKEQ. This CDR3 comprises 15 residues. The germline V and J ends were trimmed by 3 bases and 4 bases, with 14 bases remaining between them. The CDR3 region is CASSQLRETADTQYF. The CDR3 region has the DNA TGTGCCAGCAGCCAGCTTCGGGAGACGGCAGATACGCAGTATTTT.

This clonotype was observed a few times. The chain combines TRBV29-1 with TRBJ2-5, with a possible D match to TRBD2 (6 bases). Deletions cut 5 bases from V and 5 bases from J, with 18 bases between. CDR3 length: 14 amino acids. Looked up from germline, CDR1 is SQVTM and CDR2 is ANQGSEA. The CDR3, as DNA: TGCAGCGTTCTCCGGGGGAGGCTAGAGGAGACCCAGTACTTC. It codes for CSVLRGRLEETQYF. The whole variable domain, remainder taken from reference TRBV29-1 and TRBJ2-5, is SAVISQKPSRDICQRGTSLTIQCQVDSQVTMMFWYRQQPGQSLTLIATANQGSEATYESGFVIDKFPISRPNLTFSTLTVSNMSPEDSSIYLCSVLRGRLEETQYFGPGTRLLVL.

V gene TRBV20-1 combines with J gene TRBJ2-2, with 8 nucleotides matching TRBD2. Looked up from germline, CDR1 is DFQATT and CDR2 is SNEGSKA (reference sequence). The CDR3 is 15 amino acids. V lost 3 bases and J lost 2; bases outside the gene matches: 5. CDR3 DNA sequence: TGCAGTGCTAGGAGGAGCGGGAGAAACACCGGGGAGCTGTTTTTT. It translates to CSARRSGRNTGELFF.

The chain is built from TRBV5-1 and TRBJ1-2; D not resolved. The germline gives CDR1 SGHRS, CDR2 YFSETQ. The CDR3 contains 15 residues. Between the trimmed V and J ends, which lost 1 base and 1 base, there was a span of 11 bases. The DNA of the CDR3 is TGCGCCAGCAGCTTGCGTCCTGGGGATAACTATGGCTACACCTTC. Translation gives CASSLRPGDNYGYTF.

The rearrangement links TRBV28 to TRBJ1-5; D gene uncertain. The germline V gene has CDR1 MDHEN and CDR2 SYDVKM. Trimming took off 1 base at V and 2 bases at J, with 12 bases between the two ends. The length of the CDR3 is 16 residues. The CDR3 loop reads CASSLFWWWGNQPQHF. CDR3 bases: TGTGCCAGCAGTTTATTTTGGTGGTGGGGCAATCAGCCCCAGCATTTT. The full variable domain, its missing parts supplied by reference TRBV28 and TRBJ1-5, is DVKVTQSSRYLVKRTGEKVFLECVQDMDHENMFWYRQDPGLGLRLIYFSYDVKMKEKGDIPEGYSVSREKKERFSLILESASTNQTSMYLCASSLFWWWGNQPQHFGDGTRLSIL.

The J gene is TRBJ2-5, the V gene TRBV7-9, with unresolved D. Looked up from germline, CDR1 is SEHNR and CDR2 is FQNEAQ (reference sequence). V was trimmed by 7 bases and J by 4 bases, leaving 13 bases between them. The CDR3 is made up of 13 amino acids. The CDR3 region has the DNA TGTGCCAGCACAAATAACGATTTAGAGACCCAGTACTTC. This sequence encodes CASTNNDLETQYF.

The chain recombines TRBV20-1 with TRBJ2-5; D is unresolved. V was shortened by 3 bases and J by 4 bases, with 15 bases between the two germline ends. Germline-derived CDR1 and CDR2 are DFQATT and SNEGSKA (reference sequence). The CDR3 is 14 amino acids. The CDR3 here is CSASPQIRPETQYF. DNA for the CDR3: TGCAGTGCTAGCCCCCAGATCCGTCCAGAGACCCAGTACTTC.